The present entry profiles one T cell receptor beta chain with its context. A junction boundary mismatches the germline segment, possibly from a read error. This sample was taken from a study of blood T cells in healthy people across ages. Every donor gave 7.5 to 10 milliliters of peripheral blood. Isolation per sample recovered at least 7 million PBMCs. CDR3 size: 22 residues. From germline, CDR1 is SGHTA and CDR2 FQGNSA. Alongside a J-beta primer mix, a sample-barcoded 5' primer served in a second PCR lasting 7 to 11 cycles. Each CDR3 protein gets one entry after TCRdb re-called the 5' RACE reads with MiXCR. This table holds hundreds of thousands of distinct CDR3 sequences, roughly 44% found once.

The TCR comes from a man in his sixties in good health. Sequenced sample: blood. The V and J genes are TRBV7-2 and TRBJ2-5, with 9 bases identical to TRBD1. CDR3 residues: CASSLPRRRGTGQGTTQEAQYF. The CDR3 DNA is TGTGCCAGCAGCTTACCGCGCAGGAGGGGAACTGGACAGGGGACGACGCAAGAGGCCCAGTACTTC.